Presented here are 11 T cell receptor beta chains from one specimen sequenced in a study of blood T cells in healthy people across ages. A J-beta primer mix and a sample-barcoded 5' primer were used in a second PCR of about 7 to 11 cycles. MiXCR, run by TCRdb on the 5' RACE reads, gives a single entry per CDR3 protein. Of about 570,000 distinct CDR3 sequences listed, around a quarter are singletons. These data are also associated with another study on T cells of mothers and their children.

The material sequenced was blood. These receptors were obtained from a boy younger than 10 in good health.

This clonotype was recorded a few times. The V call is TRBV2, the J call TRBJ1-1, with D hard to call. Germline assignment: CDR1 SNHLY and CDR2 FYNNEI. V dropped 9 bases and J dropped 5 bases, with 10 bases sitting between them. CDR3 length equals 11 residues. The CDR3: CARARGTEAFF. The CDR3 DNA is TGTGCCAGAGCAAGAGGGACTGAAGCTTTCTTT.

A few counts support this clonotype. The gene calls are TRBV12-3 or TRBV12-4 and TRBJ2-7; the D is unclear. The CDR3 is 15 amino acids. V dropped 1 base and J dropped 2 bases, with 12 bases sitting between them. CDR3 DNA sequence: TGTGCCAGCAGTTTAGGTGGGCTGGTAACCTACGAGCAGTACTTC. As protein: CASSLGGLVTYEQYF.

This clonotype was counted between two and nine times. The CDR3 DNA follows: TGCGCCAGCAGATCGGGGGGAATCGGGGGCGCGGACAATCAGCCCCAGCATTTT. This encodes CASRSGGIGGADNQPQHF. J is TRBJ1-5 and V is TRBV5-1; D is perhaps TRBD1 (6 bases). The CDR3 totals 18 residues. Germline lookup yields CDR1 SGHRS and CDR2 YFSETQ. V lost 5 bases to trimming and J lost 3 bases, with 24 bases between them. Full variable domain (missing parts from reference TRBV5-1 and TRBJ1-5): KAGVTQTPRYLIKTRGQQVTLSCSPISGHRSVSWYQQTPGQGLQFLFEYFSETQRNKGNFPGRFSGRQFSNSRSEMNVSTLELGDSALYLCASRSGGIGGADNQPQHFGDGTRLSIL.

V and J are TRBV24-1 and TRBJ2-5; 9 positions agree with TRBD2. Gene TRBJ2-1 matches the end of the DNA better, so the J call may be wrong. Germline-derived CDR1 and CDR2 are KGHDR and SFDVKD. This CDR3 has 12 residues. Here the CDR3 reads CATSDGLATQFF. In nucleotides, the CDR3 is TGTGCCACCAGTGATGGACTAGCGACTCAGTTCTTC.

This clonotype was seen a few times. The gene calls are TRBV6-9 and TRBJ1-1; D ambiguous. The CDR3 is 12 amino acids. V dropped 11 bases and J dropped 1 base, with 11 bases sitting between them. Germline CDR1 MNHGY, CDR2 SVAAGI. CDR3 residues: CAGPERNTEAFF. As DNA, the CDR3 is TGTGCCGGGCCTGAGAGGAACACTGAAGCTTTCTTT.

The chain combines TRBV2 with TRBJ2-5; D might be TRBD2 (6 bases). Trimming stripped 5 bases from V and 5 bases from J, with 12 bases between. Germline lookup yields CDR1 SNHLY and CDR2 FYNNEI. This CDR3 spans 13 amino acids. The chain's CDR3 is CASSREDGETQYF. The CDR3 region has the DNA TGTGCCAGCAGTAGGGAGGACGGTGAGACCCAGTACTTC.

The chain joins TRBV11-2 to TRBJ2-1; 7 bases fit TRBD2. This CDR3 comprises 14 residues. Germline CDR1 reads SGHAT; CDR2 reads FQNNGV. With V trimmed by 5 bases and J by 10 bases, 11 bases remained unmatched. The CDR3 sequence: CASSPGLMVKEQFF. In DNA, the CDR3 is TGTGCCAGCAGCCCGGGACTAATGGTCAAGGAGCAGTTCTTC.

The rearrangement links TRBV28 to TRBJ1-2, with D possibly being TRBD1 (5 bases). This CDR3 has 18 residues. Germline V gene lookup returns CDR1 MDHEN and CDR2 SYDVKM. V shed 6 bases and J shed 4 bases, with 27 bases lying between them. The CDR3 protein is CASSHRYRGSRRFYGYTF. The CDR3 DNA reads TGTGCCAGCAGCCATCGATACCGGGGCTCCCGGAGGTTCTATGGCTACACCTTC.

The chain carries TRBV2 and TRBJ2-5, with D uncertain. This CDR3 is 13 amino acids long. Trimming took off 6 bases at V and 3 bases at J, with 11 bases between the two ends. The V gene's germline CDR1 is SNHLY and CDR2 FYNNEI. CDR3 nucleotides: TGTGCCAGCAGAGACTCCTTGAAAGAGACCCAGTACTTC. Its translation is CASRDSLKETQYF. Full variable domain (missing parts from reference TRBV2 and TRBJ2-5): EPEVTQTPSHQVTQMGQEVILRCVPISNHLYFYWYRQILGQKVEFLVSFYNNEISEKSEIFDDQFSVERPDGSNFTLKIRSTKLEDSAMYFCASRDSLKETQYFGPGTRLLVL.

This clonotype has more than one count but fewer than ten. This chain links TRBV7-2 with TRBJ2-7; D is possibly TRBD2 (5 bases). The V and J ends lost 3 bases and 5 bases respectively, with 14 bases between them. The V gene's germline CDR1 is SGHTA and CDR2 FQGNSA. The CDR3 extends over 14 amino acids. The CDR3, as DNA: TGTGCCAGCAGCTTTCTGCCCACGGGGAACGAGCAGTACTTC. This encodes CASSFLPTGNEQYF.

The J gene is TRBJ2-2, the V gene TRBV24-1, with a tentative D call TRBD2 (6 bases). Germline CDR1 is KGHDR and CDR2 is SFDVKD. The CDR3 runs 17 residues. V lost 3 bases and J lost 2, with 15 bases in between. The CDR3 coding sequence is TGTGCCACCAGTGATGGGGGACTCAACCCCAACACCGGGGAGCTGTTTTTT. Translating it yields CATSDGGLNPNTGELFF.